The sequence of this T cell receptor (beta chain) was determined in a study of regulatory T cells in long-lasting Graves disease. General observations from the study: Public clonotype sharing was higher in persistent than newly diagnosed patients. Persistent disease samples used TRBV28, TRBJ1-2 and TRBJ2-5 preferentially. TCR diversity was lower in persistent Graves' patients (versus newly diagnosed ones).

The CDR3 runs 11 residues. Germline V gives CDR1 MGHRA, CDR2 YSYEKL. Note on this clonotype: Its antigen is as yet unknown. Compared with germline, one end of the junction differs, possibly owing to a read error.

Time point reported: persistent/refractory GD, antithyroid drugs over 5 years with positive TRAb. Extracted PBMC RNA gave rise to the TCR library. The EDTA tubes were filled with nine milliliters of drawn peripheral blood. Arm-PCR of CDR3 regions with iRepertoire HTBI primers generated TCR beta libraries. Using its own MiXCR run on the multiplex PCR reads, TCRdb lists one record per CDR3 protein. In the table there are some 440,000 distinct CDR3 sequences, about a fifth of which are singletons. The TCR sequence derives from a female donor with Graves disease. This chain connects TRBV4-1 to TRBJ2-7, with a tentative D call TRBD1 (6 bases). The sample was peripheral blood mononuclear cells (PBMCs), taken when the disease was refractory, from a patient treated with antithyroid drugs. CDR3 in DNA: TGCGCCAGCAGCCACAACAGGGAGCAGTACTTT. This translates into CASSHNREQYF.